A selection of T cell receptor beta chains follows, all from one sample in a study of resident and recirculating memory T cells in vitiligo. The protocol was immunoSEQ multiplex PCR, while the TCRdb copy is restricted to in-frame clones and leaves out a portion. The sample has 60,000 to 80,000 clones; roughly nine tenths are singletons. The sequencing input was blood. Receptors were obtained from a male donor with vitiligo. The CDR3 runs from the conserved cysteine through the conserved F or W. The order of the fields is clone size, D gene, J gene, V gene, CDR3 DNA, CDR3 protein. The D gene is left open where the match is weak. The listing skips clone size in some rows; elsewhere it reads once, few, many or a size class.

abundance: -; d_gene: TRBD1; j_gene: TRBJ1-2; v_gene: TRBV2; CDR3nt: TGTGCCAGCAACTTAGGGGACAGAGGGTATGGCTACACCTTC; CDR3aa: CASNLGDRGYGYTF
abundance: -; d_gene: TRBD2; j_gene: TRBJ2-5; v_gene: TRBV9; CDR3nt: TGTGCCAGCAGCCCCAGGACTAGCGGGGGGTCCAAATACACCGGAGCCGAGACCCAGTACTTC; CDR3aa: CASSPRTSGGSKYTGAETQYF
abundance: -; d_gene: -; j_gene: TRBJ1-1; v_gene: TRBV6-5; CDR3nt: TGTGCCGTACAGGGCTATGATTACACTGAAGCTTTCTTT; CDR3aa: CAVQGYDYTEAFF
abundance: -; d_gene: -; j_gene: TRBJ1-3; v_gene: TRBV4-3; CDR3nt: TGCGCCAGCAGCCTAGGGGCCTCTGGAAACACCATATATTTT; CDR3aa: CASSLGASGNTIYF
abundance: -; d_gene: -; j_gene: TRBJ1-4; v_gene: TRBV5-6; CDR3nt: TGTGCCAGCAGTGCTGGTGGGGGGGACGAAAAACTGTTTTTT; CDR3aa: CASSAGGGDEKLFF
abundance: -; d_gene: -; j_gene: TRBJ1-2; v_gene: TRBV6-4; CDR3nt: TGTGCCAGCAGCCCCGGGGGAGCTAACTATGGCTACACCTTC; CDR3aa: CASSPGGANYGYTF
abundance: -; d_gene: TRBD2; j_gene: TRBJ2-7; v_gene: TRBV5-1; CDR3nt: TGCGCCAGCAGCGTCAGCGGGGGGGGCTACGAGCAGTACTTC; CDR3aa: CASSVSGGGYEQYF
abundance: -; d_gene: -; j_gene: TRBJ2-1; v_gene: TRBV5-8; CDR3nt: TGTGCCAGCAGCTTGCGGGGAGGCTCCTACAATGAGCAGTTCTTC; CDR3aa: CASSLRGGSYNEQFF
abundance: -; d_gene: -; j_gene: TRBJ1-1; v_gene: TRBV29-1; CDR3nt: TGCAGCGTTGGGTTCGCGGGGCGCCGGACTGAAGCTTTCTTT; CDR3aa: CSVGFAGRRTEAFF
abundance: -; d_gene: -; j_gene: TRBJ1-6; v_gene: TRBV28; CDR3nt: TGTGCCAGCAGAAATCGACAGACTCCCCTTTCACCCCTCCACTTT; CDR3aa: CASRNRQTPLSPLHF
abundance: once; d_gene: TRBD1; j_gene: TRBJ1-2; v_gene: TRBV6-1; CDR3nt: TGTGCCAGCGGGGACAGGCAACCACTCTATGGCTACACCTTC; CDR3aa: CASGDRQPLYGYTF
abundance: -; d_gene: -; j_gene: TRBJ1-2; v_gene: TRBV19; CDR3nt: TGTGCCAGTAGTATTCTTGGAACAGGGTTGGACTATGGCTACACCTTC; CDR3aa: CASSILGTGLDYGYTF
abundance: -; d_gene: -; j_gene: TRBJ1-6; v_gene: TRBV7-8; CDR3nt: TGTGCCAGCAGCTTAGCGGGGAGGGTTGGTGGATCACCCCTCCACTTT; CDR3aa: CASSLAGRVGGSPLHF
abundance: -; d_gene: -; j_gene: TRBJ2-1; v_gene: TRBV5-5; CDR3nt: TGTGCCAGCAGCTGGGCCTGGGTGGATGAGCAGTTCTTC; CDR3aa: CASSWAWVDEQFF
abundance: -; d_gene: TRBD2; j_gene: TRBJ2-7; v_gene: TRBV29-1; CDR3nt: TGCAGCGTAAGACTAGCGGGGGGTTACGAGCAGTACTTC; CDR3aa: CSVRLAGGYEQYF
abundance: -; d_gene: -; j_gene: TRBJ2-7; v_gene: TRBV4-2; CDR3nt: TGTGCCAGCAGCCAAGAAGAACAGTTACAGGAGCAGTACTTC; CDR3aa: CASSQEEQLQEQYF
abundance: -; d_gene: -; j_gene: TRBJ2-6; v_gene: TRBV25-1; CDR3nt: TGTGCCAGCAGTGAACGCGACGCGGCCGTCCTGACTTTC; CDR3aa: CASSERDAAVLTF
abundance: once; d_gene: TRBD1; j_gene: TRBJ1-1; v_gene: TRBV19; CDR3nt: TGTGCCAGTAGCTTACAGGGGAGCTTGGAAGCTTTCTTT; CDR3aa: CASSLQGSLEAFF
abundance: -; d_gene: -; j_gene: TRBJ1-6; v_gene: TRBV5-1; CDR3nt: TGCGCCAGCAGCTGGGACTCAAATTCACCCCTCCACTTT; CDR3aa: CASSWDSNSPLHF
abundance: -; d_gene: -; j_gene: TRBJ2-2; v_gene: TRBV9; CDR3nt: TGTGCCAGCAGCGTAGCCCTTAACACCGGGGAGCTGTTTTTT; CDR3aa: CASSVALNTGELFF
abundance: -; d_gene: -; j_gene: TRBJ2-7; v_gene: TRBV7-8; CDR3nt: TGTGCCAGCAGCCCATTCAGCTCCTACGAGCAGTACTTC; CDR3aa: CASSPFSSYEQYF
abundance: -; d_gene: TRBD2; j_gene: TRBJ2-1; v_gene: TRBV29-1; CDR3nt: TGCAGCGCTAGCGGGGGTTACAATGAGCAGTTCTTC; CDR3aa: CSASGGYNEQFF
abundance: once; d_gene: -; j_gene: TRBJ1-1; v_gene: TRBV19; CDR3nt: TGTGCCAGTAGTATAGACCGGGACACTGAAGCTTTCTTT; CDR3aa: CASSIDRDTEAFF
abundance: few; d_gene: TRBD2; j_gene: TRBJ2-2; v_gene: TRBV29-1; CDR3nt: TGCAGCGTGGGAGGGATCTCCGGGGAGCTGTTTTTT; CDR3aa: CSVGGISGELFF
abundance: -; d_gene: TRBD1; j_gene: TRBJ2-7; v_gene: TRBV2; CDR3nt: TGTGCCAGCACCCCTGGACAGGGCCGAGAGCAGTACTTC; CDR3aa: CASTPGQGREQYF